This T cell receptor beta chain was recorded in a study of post-analysis software for immune sequencing data. This clonotype was observed a few times. Its antigen is still unknown. Study observations and caveats: Patients had higher frequencies than controls of about five TRBV segments, including TRBV5-6, TRBV5-1 and TRBV20-1.

Germline loops: CDR1 DFQATT, CDR2 SNEGSKA (reference sequence). The CDR3 has 13 amino acids. Every TCR beta cDNA library bore unique molecular identifiers. In TCRdb, the PCR reads were re-called with MiXCR into one record per CDR3 protein. The top ten hold about 1.5% of the sample, which has about 560,000 distinct CDR3 sequences, roughly 40% seen once. The source material was blood. This chain joins TRBV20-1 and TRBJ2-1, with 9 nucleotides matching TRBD2. This TCR derives from a girl aged 10 to 17 with multiple sclerosis. The CDR3 nucleotides are TGCAGGGCCGCACGCGGGGGGGACAATGAGCAGTTCTTC. Its protein product is CRAARGGDNEQFF.